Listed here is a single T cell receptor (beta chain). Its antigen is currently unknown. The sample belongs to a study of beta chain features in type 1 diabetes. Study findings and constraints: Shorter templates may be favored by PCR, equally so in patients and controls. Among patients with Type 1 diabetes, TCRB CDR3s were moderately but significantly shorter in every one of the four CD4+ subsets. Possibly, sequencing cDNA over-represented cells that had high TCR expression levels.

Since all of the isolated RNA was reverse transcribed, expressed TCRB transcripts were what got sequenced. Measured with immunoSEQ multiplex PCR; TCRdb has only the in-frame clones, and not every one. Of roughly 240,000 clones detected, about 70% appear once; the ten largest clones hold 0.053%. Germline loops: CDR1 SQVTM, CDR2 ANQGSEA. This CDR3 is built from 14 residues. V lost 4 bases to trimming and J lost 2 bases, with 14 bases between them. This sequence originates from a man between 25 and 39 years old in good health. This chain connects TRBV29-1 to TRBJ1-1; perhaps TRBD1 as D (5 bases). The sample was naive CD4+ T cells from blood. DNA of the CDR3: TGCAGCGTTGGAGGATATAGGGACAACACTGAAGCTTTCTTT. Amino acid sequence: CSVGGYRDNTEAFF.